Below are 22 T cell receptor beta chains sequenced from a single sample in a study of immune characteristics of hereditary and idiopathic chronic pancreatitis. The pancreas tissue came from patients undergoing total pancreatectomy with islet autotransplantation. Assay used: immunoSEQ multiplex PCR; TCRdb lists only in-frame clones, some missing. This sample has approximately 9,400 clones, with roughly 77% found just once. Sequencing used pancreas tissue with idiopathic chronic pancreatitis. Source of these receptors: a human donor with chronic pancreatitis.

V usage is TRBV5-8 and J usage is TRBJ2-7; D call uncertain. The CDR3 totals 14 residues. V was clipped by 0 bases and J by 0 bases, with 7 bases between them. Germline lookup yields CDR1 SGHTS and CDR2 YDEGEE. In DNA form, the CDR3 reads TGTGCCAGCAGCTTGGACAGTTACTCCTACGAGCAGTACGTC. This sequence encodes CASSLDSYSYEQYV.

The DNA for the CDR3 is TGTGCCATCAGTGACCCGAGGGGGGGTTATAGCAATCAGCCCCAGCATTTT. It yields the protein CAISDPRGGYSNQPQHF. The chain uses TRBV10-3 and TRBJ1-5, with D perhaps TRBD1 (6 bases). The CDR3 has 17 residues. V was shortened by 3 bases and J by 0 bases, with 15 bases between the two germline ends. Germline CDR1 ENHRY, CDR2 SYGVKD.

This sequence joins TRBV7-6 and TRBJ1-3, with D possibly matching TRBD1 (5 bases). Between the trimmed V and J ends, which lost 0 bases and 7 bases, there was a span of 10 bases. Germline CDR1 reads SGHVS; CDR2 reads FNYEAQ. The CDR3 extends over 14 amino acids. The CDR3 DNA is TGTGCCAGCAGCTTAGCGCAGGGTCCGAACACCATATATTTT. Its translation: CASSLAQGPNTIYF.

The rearrangement joins TRBV6-5 to TRBJ2-1; D perhaps matches TRBD1 (6 bases). The V and J ends lost 2 bases and 6 bases respectively, with 14 bases between them. CDR1 is MNHEY, CDR2 SVGAGI, per germline. CDR3 length: 15 residues. CDR3 in amino acids: CASSYQQGRGNEQFF. The CDR3 nucleotides read TGTGCCAGCAGTTACCAACAGGGTAGGGGCAATGAGCAGTTCTTC.

The rearrangement joins TRBV3-1 (or the pseudogene TRBV3-2) to TRBJ1-2; perhaps TRBD1 as D (6 bases). From germline, CDR1 is LGHDT and CDR2 YNNKEL (reference sequence). The V end was cut by 1 base, the J end by 8 bases, with 11 bases between. This CDR3 has 13 residues. The CDR3 DNA is TGTGCCAGCAGCCAAGTCGCAGGGGAGGGCTACACCTTC. The encoded protein is CASSQVAGEGYTF.

The V gene is TRBV15, the J gene TRBJ2-3; 8 bases match TRBD1. V lost 2 bases, J lost 6 bases, and 10 bases stayed unmatched. The germline V gene has CDR1 LNHNV and CDR2 YYDKDF (reference sequence). The CDR3 runs 16 residues. CDR3 loop: CATSRPNQGAADTQYF. The CDR3 bases are TGTGCCACCAGCAGACCAAACCAGGGGGCAGCTGATACGCAGTATTTT.

This chain connects TRBV10-3 to TRBJ1-6; 10 nucleotides agree with TRBD1. Per the germline V gene, CDR1 is ENHRY and CDR2 is SYGVKD. This CDR3 has 17 amino acids. With 4 bases clipped from V and 4 bases from J, the junction kept 7 bases outside the gene matches. The CDR3 loop is CAISAQGTGDYNSPLHF. CDR3 bases: TGTGCCATCAGTGCGCAGGGGACAGGGGATTATAATTCACCCCTCCACTTT.

This chain links TRBV9 with TRBJ1-5; D may be TRBD1 (5 bases). The germline V and J ends were trimmed by 3 bases and 4 bases, with 14 bases remaining between them. Germline lookup yields CDR1 SGDLS and CDR2 YYNGEE. The CDR3 totals 15 residues. This chain's CDR3 is CASSAGLPLNQPQHF. As DNA, the CDR3 is TGTGCCAGCAGCGCAGGGTTACCCCTTAATCAGCCCCAGCATTTT.

V usage is TRBV19 and J usage is TRBJ1-2, with D uncertain. V lost 6 bases and J lost 6, with 14 bases in between. Germline V gives CDR1 LNHDA, CDR2 SQIVND (reference sequence). The CDR3 is 13 amino acids. In nucleotides, the CDR3 is TGTGCCAGTAGGTACACGGCTGGTGATGGCTACACCTTC. This encodes CASRYTAGDGYTF.

The J gene is TRBJ2-7, the V gene TRBV5-6, with 12 bases matching TRBD2. Per the germline V gene, CDR1 is SGHDT and CDR2 is YYEEEE. The CDR3 length is 17 residues. V shed 4 bases and J 3 bases; nucleotides not matched to a gene: 11. This CDR3 is CASSIWTSGVSYYEQYF. CDR3 sequence (DNA): TGTGCCAGCAGCATCTGGACTAGCGGGGTGTCTTACTACGAGCAGTACTTC.

The V gene is TRBV6-2 or TRBV6-3, the J gene TRBJ1-2; no clear D gene. Per germline, CDR1 MNHEY and CDR2 SVGEGT. This CDR3 region has 14 residues. With 1 base removed from V and 2 bases from J, the gap between germline ends came to 8 bases. In DNA form, the CDR3 reads TGTGCCAGCAGTTACTTCGGGGTGAACTATGGCTACACCTTC. As protein: CASSYFGVNYGYTF.

This chain uses TRBV5-1 with TRBJ2-2; 9 bases are shared with TRBD1. The CDR3 loop spans 17 amino acids. From germline, CDR1 is SGHRS and CDR2 YFSETQ. V trimming: 6 bases; J trimming: 1 base; junction bases outside the gene matches: 10. The CDR3: CASTELKTGGNTGELFF. In nucleotides, the CDR3 is TGCGCCAGCACCGAACTTAAGACAGGGGGGAACACCGGGGAGCTGTTTTTT.

V and J are TRBV30 and TRBJ2-7; 7 bases line up with TRBD1. This CDR3 region has 14 residues. The ends lost 4 bases at V and 2 bases at J; junction bases unmatched: 8. Germline V gene lookup returns CDR1 GTSNPN and CDR2 SVGIG (reference sequence). The CDR3 region is CAWTRQGEPYEQYF. The CDR3 DNA sequence: TGTGCCTGGACCAGACAGGGCGAACCCTACGAGCAGTACTTC.

This sequence joins TRBV2 and TRBJ1-1, with a tentative D call TRBD1 (5 bases). V was shortened by 4 bases and J by 3 bases, with 18 bases between the two germline ends. CDR3 length: 16 residues. Germline-derived CDR1 and CDR2 are SNHLY and FYNNEI. The CDR3, as DNA: TGTGCCAGCAGTGGCCGTTCAAACCCGGGGGACACTGAAGCTTTCTTT. It is translated as CASSGRSNPGDTEAFF.

This rearrangement joins TRBV25-1 to TRBJ2-7, with TRBD1 as a possible D gene (6 bases). V was cut by 4 bases and J by 4 bases, with 11 bases left in between. The CDR3 is 13 amino acids. The germline V gene has CDR1 MGHDK and CDR2 SYGVNS. CDR3 sequence reads: CASSVGQQYEQYF. The DNA of the CDR3 is TGTGCCAGCAGTGTTGGACAGCAGTACGAGCAGTACTTC.

CDR3 DNA: TGTGCCAGCAGAAAGGACAGGGCCCTGAACACCGGGGAGCTGTTTTTT. Amino acid sequence: CASRKDRALNTGELFF. The rearrangement uses TRBV27 and TRBJ2-2, with 8 bases that match TRBD1. Germline V gene sequence: CDR1 MNHEY, CDR2 SMNVEV (reference sequence). The junction had 7 bases not matched to a gene; V was cut back by 6 bases and J by 1 base. The CDR3 loop spans 16 amino acids.

This clone was counted a single time. The J gene is TRBJ2-3, the V gene TRBV2; 7 bases fit TRBD2. CDR1 and CDR2 from the germline V gene are SNHLY and FYNNEI. J was trimmed by 8 bases and V by 8 bases; bases with no gene match: 19. The CDR3 spans 16 residues. In nucleotides, the CDR3 is TGTGCCAGCGGGAGGGGAACACAGACCCTCAGAGCTACGCAGTATTTT. Translated: CASGRGTQTLRATQYF.

The gene calls are TRBV9 and TRBJ2-1, with 14 bases lining up with TRBD2. CDR1 and CDR2 (germline): SGDLS, YYNGEE. The CDR3 runs to 17 residues. Germline trimming cut 3 bases from V and 0 bases from J; bases unmatched to any gene: 2. The CDR3 nucleotides read TGTGCCAGCAGCGGGACTAGCGGGGGGAGCTCCTACAATGAGCAGTTCTTC. This gives the protein CASSGTSGGSSYNEQFF.

This chain connects TRBV12-5 to TRBJ1-3; no clear D gene. The CDR3 is 13 amino acids. The V and J ends lost 5 bases and 9 bases respectively, with 14 bases between them. Germline V gene lookup returns CDR1 LGHNT and CDR2 FRNRAP. The CDR3: CASGPSGSSTIYF. CDR3 DNA: TGTGCTAGTGGTCCCAGTGGTTCAAGCACCATATATTTT.

This sequence joins TRBV27 and TRBJ2-1; D remains ambiguous. CDR3 length: 13 residues. Germline V CDR1 and CDR2: MNHEY, SMNVEV (reference sequence). The V gene lost 0 bases and the J gene lost 5 bases, with 5 bases spanning the gap. CDR3 protein: CASSLSVNNEQFF. Written as DNA, the CDR3 is TGTGCCAGCAGTTTATCGGTCAACAATGAGCAGTTCTTC.

By frequency in the sample, this clone is large (0.1 to 1%). The chain has TRBV6-1 and TRBJ2-3; TRBD2 agrees at 11 bases. Germline values: CDR1 MNHNS, CDR2 SASEGT. This CDR3 contains 17 residues. After removal of 4 bases from V and 3 bases from J, the junction contained 9 bases not matched to a gene. As DNA, the CDR3 is TGTGCCAGCAGTGGGTCACGAGGACTAGCGGGTACAGATACGCAGTATTTT. Protein product: CASSGSRGLAGTDTQYF.

The chain couples TRBV27 to TRBJ2-2; tentatively, D is TRBD1 or TRBD2 (6 bases each). The CDR3 sequence is 16 residues long. Trimming pared 7 bases from V and 2 bases from J, leaving 17 bases between. Germline V lookup: CDR1 MNHEY, CDR2 SMNVEV (reference sequence). The chain's CDR3 is CASTERGTFNTGELFF. CDR3 sequence (DNA): TGTGCCAGCACCGAAAGGGGGACTTTCAACACCGGGGAGCTGTTTTTT.